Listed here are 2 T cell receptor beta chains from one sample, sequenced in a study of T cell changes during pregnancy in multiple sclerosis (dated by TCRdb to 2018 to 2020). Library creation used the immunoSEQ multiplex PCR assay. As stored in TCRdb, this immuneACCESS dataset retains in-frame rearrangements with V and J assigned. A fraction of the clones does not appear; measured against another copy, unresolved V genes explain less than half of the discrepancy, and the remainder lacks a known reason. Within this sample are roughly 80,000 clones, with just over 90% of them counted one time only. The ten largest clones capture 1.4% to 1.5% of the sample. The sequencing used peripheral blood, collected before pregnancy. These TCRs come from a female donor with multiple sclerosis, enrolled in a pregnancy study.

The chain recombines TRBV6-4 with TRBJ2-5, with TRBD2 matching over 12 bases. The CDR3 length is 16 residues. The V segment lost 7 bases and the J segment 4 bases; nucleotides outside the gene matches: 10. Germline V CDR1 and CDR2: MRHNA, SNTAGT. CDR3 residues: CASKRLAGDRRETQYF. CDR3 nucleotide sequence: TGTGCCAGCAAAAGACTAGCGGGGGACAGAAGAGAGACCCAGTACTTC.

CDR3 DNA: TGTGCCAGCAGGGCGGACAGAATGAACACTGAAGCTTTCTTT. Its translation: CASRADRMNTEAFF. The chain couples TRBV2 to TRBJ1-1; TRBD1 might be the D (6 bases). V lost 6 bases and J 0 bases, leaving 11 bases between the germline ends. Germline V CDR1 and CDR2: SNHLY, FYNNEI. This CDR3 region has 14 residues.